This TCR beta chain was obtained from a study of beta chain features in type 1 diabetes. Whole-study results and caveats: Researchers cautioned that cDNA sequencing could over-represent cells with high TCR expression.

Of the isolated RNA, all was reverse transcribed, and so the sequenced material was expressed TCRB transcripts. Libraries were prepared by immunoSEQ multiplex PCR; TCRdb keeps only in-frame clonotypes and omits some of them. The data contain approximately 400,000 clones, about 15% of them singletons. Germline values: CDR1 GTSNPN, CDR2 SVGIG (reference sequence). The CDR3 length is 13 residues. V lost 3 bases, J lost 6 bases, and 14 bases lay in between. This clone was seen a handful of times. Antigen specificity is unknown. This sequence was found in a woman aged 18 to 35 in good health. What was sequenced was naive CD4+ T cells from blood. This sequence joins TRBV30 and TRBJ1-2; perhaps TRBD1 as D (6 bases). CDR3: CAWSPIQGNGYTF. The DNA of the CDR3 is TGTGCCTGGAGCCCAATACAGGGTAATGGCTACACCTTC.